This T cell receptor (beta chain) was identified during a study of glioma-infiltrating T cells after dendritic cell vaccination. The overall study: Samples are from glioblastoma patients in Phase I and II dendritic cell vaccine trials.

In its sample, this clone was seen a few times. Measured with immunoSEQ multiplex PCR; TCRdb has only the in-frame clones, and not every one. Among 500 or so clones listed, approximately 80% were seen once. This CDR3 has 17 amino acids. V lost 2 bases to trimming and J lost 7 bases; unmatched junction nucleotides: 15. From germline, CDR1 is MDHEN and CDR2 SYDVKM. The chain couples TRBV28 to TRBJ1-2, with TRBD1 identical over 8 bases. This receptor was obtained from a human donor with glioblastoma. The sample in question was tumor tissue, obtained before dendritic cell vaccination. The CDR3 region is CASSLSLTGDLSVGYTF. The CDR3 DNA reads TGTGCCAGCAGTTTAAGCTTGACAGGGGACCTTTCAGTTGGCTACACCTTC.